This T cell receptor (beta chain) was obtained from a study of blood T cell repertoires in COVID-19. V was shortened by 2 bases and J by 4 bases, with 14 bases between the two germline ends. The CDR3 spans 16 residues. From germline, CDR1 is LGHNA and CDR2 YSLEER. The protocol was immunoSEQ multiplex PCR, while the TCRdb copy is restricted to in-frame clones and leaves out a portion. Here the sample spans about 150,000 clones, more than 80% being singletons. The chain joins TRBV4-3 to TRBJ2-2, with D hard to call. The sequence derives from a man aged 50 to 60 with acute or convalescent COVID-19. Sequenced sample: peripheral blood. The CDR3 bases are TGCGCCAGCAGCCAATACTGGGCCTCGAGCACCGGGGAGCTGTTTTTT. It codes for CASSQYWASSTGELFF.